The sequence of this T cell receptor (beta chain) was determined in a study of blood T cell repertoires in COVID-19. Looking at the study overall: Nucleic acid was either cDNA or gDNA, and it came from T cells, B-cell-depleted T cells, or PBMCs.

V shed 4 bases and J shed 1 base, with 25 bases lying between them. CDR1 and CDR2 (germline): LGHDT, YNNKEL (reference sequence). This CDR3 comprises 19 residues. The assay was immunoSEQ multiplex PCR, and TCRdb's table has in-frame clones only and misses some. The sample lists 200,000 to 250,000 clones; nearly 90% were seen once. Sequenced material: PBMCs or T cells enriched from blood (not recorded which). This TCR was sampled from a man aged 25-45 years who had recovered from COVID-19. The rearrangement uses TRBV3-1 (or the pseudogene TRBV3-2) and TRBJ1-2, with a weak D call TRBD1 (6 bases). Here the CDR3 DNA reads TGTGCCAGCAGCCCGATGCGACCCTTGAAGACAGGCGATAACTATGGCTACACCTTC. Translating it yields CASSPMRPLKTGDNYGYTF.